This TCR beta chain was sequenced for a study of CD8+ T cells in alopecia areata. The sorting of PBMCs gave CD4+ and CD8+ T cells. The authors extracted RNA and reverse transcribed it into cDNA as the sequencing template. Method: immunoSEQ multiplex PCR; TCRdb's copy keeps in-frame clones and lacks some. The sample contains around 190,000 clones, around 50% of which appear only once. Findings of the study overall: Higher clonality was seen in lesional scalp than in normal scalp, especially in alopecia totalis/universalis. Although TCR sharing was seen in mice, sharing across patients was less clear, possibly for HLA-related reasons.

This clone was seen once. Antigen unknown. Germline values: CDR1 SGHRS, CDR2 YFSETQ. V lost 0 bases to trimming and J lost 15 bases; unmatched junction nucleotides: 3. The CDR3 is 11 residues long. Sequenced material: CD8+ T cells sorted from blood. The origin of this receptor is a human donor in good health. The V call is TRBV5-1, the J call TRBJ2-1; 7 nucleotides agree with TRBD1. CDR3 nucleotide sequence: TGCGCCAGCAGCTTGGGGACAGGCTCGTTCTTC. Translated, it gives CASSLGTGSFF.